This TCR beta chain was sequenced during a study of T cell responses to AZD1222 COVID-19 vaccine. The protocol was immunoSEQ multiplex PCR, while the TCRdb copy is restricted to in-frame clones and leaves out a portion. This sample carries 85,000 to 120,000 clones, 70% to 90% of them seen once, and the ten largest clones take around 5.1%. Germline assignment: CDR1 LGHNA and CDR2 YNFKEQ. The V gene lost 1 base and the J gene lost 2 bases, with 11 bases spanning the gap. The CDR3 loop spans 16 amino acids. The chain couples TRBV4-2 to TRBJ1-4, with D unresolved. The TCR originated in an adult in good health. This sample comprised peripheral blood, obtained on day 0 of AZD1222 vaccination. The CDR3 protein is CASSQADRTTNEKLFF. CDR3 nucleotides: TGTGCCAGCAGCCAAGCGGATAGAACCACTAATGAAAAACTGTTTTTT.